What follows is one T cell receptor beta chain and its context. This record comes from a study of blood T cell repertoires in COVID-19. The overall study: Samples came from the United States, Italy and Spain, spanning acute and convalescent COVID-19. Sample material is recorded as cDNA or gDNA derived from T cells, B-cell-depleted T cells, or PBMCs.

As processed by the authors: Amplification from reference gene primers served as the basis for estimated nucleated cell counts. Some clones are missing from TCRdb's copy, which holds only in-frame ones; the method was immunoSEQ multiplex PCR. Clone size and the V and J calls come from that table; the DNA yielded D and trimming. The sample shows about 320,000 clones, approximately 89% of them seen only once. There are 16 residues in the CDR3. Germline assignment: CDR1 SEHNR and CDR2 FQNEAQ (reference sequence). Germline trimming cut 4 bases from V and 3 bases from J; bases unmatched to any gene: 9. The chain couples TRBV7-9 to TRBJ2-5; 9 bases match TRBD1. The receptor's source is a woman in her 30s with COVID-19, enrolled during active disease. The sample was peripheral blood. The CDR3 loop is CASSSRSQGAEETQYF. The CDR3 DNA follows: TGTGCCAGCAGCTCCCGCTCACAGGGGGCCGAAGAGACCCAGTACTTC. Based on the CDR3 plus reference TRBV7-9 and TRBJ2-5, the full variable domain is DTGVSQNPRHKITKRGQNVTFRCDPISEHNRLYWYRQTLGQGPEFLTYFQNEAQLEKSRLLSDRFSAERPKGSFSTLEIQRTEQGDSAMYLCASSSRSQGAEETQYFGPGTRLLVL.